Below, 29 T cell receptor beta chains from the same sample are listed, as sequenced in a study of T cell responses to AZD1222 COVID-19 vaccine. Method: immunoSEQ multiplex PCR; TCRdb's copy keeps in-frame clones and lacks some. The table lists 120,000 or so clones, about 92% of them singletons. The sample in question was peripheral blood, obtained on day 0 of MenACWY control vaccination. The receptor source for this set is an adult in good health.

The chain employs TRBV28 and TRBJ2-7; D remains ambiguous. The germline V gene has CDR1 MDHEN and CDR2 SYDVKM. Trimming removed 6 bases from V and 4 bases from J, with 19 bases in between. The CDR3 runs to 15 residues. CDR3 DNA sequence: TGTGCCAGCAGCAGCCCCGGGTCTACCCATTACGAGCAGTACTTC. This translates into CASSSPGSTHYEQYF.

The chain joins TRBV6-6 to TRBJ2-5; a possible D gene is TRBD2 (6 bases). Trimming removed 5 bases at V and 0 bases at J, with 19 bases between. The germline CDR1 and CDR2 sequences are MNHNY and SVGAGI (reference sequence). The CDR3 sequence is 17 residues long. The CDR3 region is CASSPRGVAANQETQYF. CDR3 DNA sequence: TGTGCCAGCAGTCCCCGAGGGGTAGCGGCTAACCAAGAGACCCAGTACTTC.

This chain joins TRBV7-9 and TRBJ1-5, with D unclear. Trimming left V 11 bases short and J 11 bases short, with 13 bases between. The CDR3 runs to 10 residues. The germline V gene has CDR1 SEHNR and CDR2 FQNEAQ (reference sequence). The CDR3 region has the DNA TGTGCCGGCCCCGGGGTGACCCAGCATTTT. Residues: CAGPGVTQHF.

V gene TRBV2 combines with J gene TRBJ2-7, with 7 positions matching TRBD2. Germline V CDR1 and CDR2: SNHLY, FYNNEI. V dropped 7 bases and J dropped 6; count of bases not matched to a gene: 6. This CDR3 has 12 residues. This chain's CDR3 is CASNPKRGEQYF. The CDR3 nucleotides are TGTGCCAGCAACCCCAAGCGGGGCGAGCAGTACTTC.

This chain uses TRBV30 with TRBJ2-5; D gene unclear. This CDR3 region has 16 residues. V was cut by 2 bases and J by 0 bases, with 16 bases left in between. Germline loops: CDR1 GTSNPN, CDR2 SVGIG (reference sequence). CDR3 sequence: CAWSPLGAPYQETQYF. Written as DNA, the CDR3 is TGTGCCTGGAGTCCCTTGGGTGCCCCGTACCAAGAGACCCAGTACTTC.

V is TRBV7-5 and J is TRBJ1-3; no DNA check was done on the table's D call, TRBD1. TRBV7-5 is termed a pseudogene. This CDR3 is 18 amino acids long. DNA of the CDR3: TGTGTCAGATGCCACGGATACAGGGCGAAGCACTCTGGAAACACCATATATTTT. It encodes CVRCHGYRAKHSGNTIYF.

The chain has TRBV5-4 and TRBJ1-2; D unclear. The CDR3 loop spans 13 amino acids. With 4 bases removed from V and 1 base from J, the gap between germline ends came to 8 bases. From germline, CDR1 is SGHNT and CDR2 YYREEE (reference sequence). The CDR3 sequence is CASSQGGNYGYTF. The CDR3 DNA reads TGTGCCAGCAGCCAAGGTGGTAACTATGGCTACACCTTC.

This clone was seen more than once but under ten times. In the same sample, other DNA sequences code for this CDR3. The rearrangement links TRBV24-1 to TRBJ2-1; D perhaps matches TRBD1 (6 bases). The CDR3 consists of 16 residues. The V and J ends lost 3 bases and 0 bases respectively, with 11 bases between them. CDR1 is KGHDR and CDR2 is SFDVKD in the germline V gene. Written as DNA, the CDR3 is TGTGCCACCAGTGATGCTGGGACAAGCTCCTACAATGAGCAGTTCTTC. Translated, it gives CATSDAGTSSYNEQFF.

The CDR3 spells CASSIAGAENIQYF. Here the CDR3 DNA reads TGTGCCAGTAGTATAGCGGGGGCCGAAAACATTCAGTACTTC. This rearrangement joins TRBV19 to TRBJ2-4; D is perhaps TRBD1 or TRBD2 (6 bases each). Trimming cost V 1 base and J 5 bases, with 9 bases left between them. This CDR3 region has 14 residues. Germline V gives CDR1 LNHDA, CDR2 SQIVND (reference sequence).

The chain carries TRBV2 and TRBJ1-6; D is possibly TRBD1 (5 bases). The V end was cut by 5 bases, the J end by 0 bases, with 14 bases between. CDR3 length: 17 residues. Germline V gene data show CDR1 as SNHLY and CDR2 as FYNNEI. The CDR3 region has the DNA TGTGCCAGCAGTCAGGAGGCAGGGAGCTCCTATAATTCACCCCTCCACTTT. Amino acids: CASSQEAGSSYNSPLHF.

The sample holds one count of this clone. The chain couples TRBV4-1 to TRBJ1-1, with a weak D call TRBD1 (5 bases). The CDR3 consists of 17 residues. V was pared by 0 bases and J by 0 bases, with 14 bases between. Germline CDR1 reads MGHRA; CDR2 reads YSYEKL. CDR3 coding DNA: TGCGCCAGCAGCCAAGACTTGGCAGGGACCATGAACACTGAAGCTTTCTTT. Protein: CASSQDLAGTMNTEAFF.

The J gene is TRBJ2-5, the V gene TRBV19, with D hard to call. There are 15 residues in the CDR3. CDR1 is LNHDA and CDR2 is SQIVND in the germline V gene (reference sequence). Trimming left V 4 bases short and J 2 bases short, with 14 bases between. CDR3 protein: CASSTGNYGQETQYF. DNA for the CDR3: TGTGCCAGTAGTACTGGGAACTACGGACAAGAGACCCAGTACTTC.

J is TRBJ1-1 and V is TRBV10-3, with TRBD1 matching over 11 bases. There are 15 residues in the CDR3. V lost 6 bases to trimming and J lost 4 bases; unmatched junction nucleotides: 7. CDR1 ENHRY and CDR2 SYGVKD come from the germline V gene. The CDR3 DNA reads TGTGCCATCAGCAGATCGGGACAGGGGGGCACTGAAGCTTTCTTT. Translating gives CAISRSGQGGTEAFF.

The J gene is TRBJ1-1, the V gene TRBV30; maybe TRBD1 (5 bases). The CDR3 consists of 13 residues. The ends were cut back, 4 bases at V and 6 bases at J, with 15 bases in the middle. Germline V gene data show CDR1 as GTSNPN and CDR2 as SVGIG (reference sequence). The CDR3 DNA sequence: TGTGCCTGGAACCCGGCAGGGACTGCTGAAGCTTTCTTT. As protein: CAWNPAGTAEAFF. The variable domain in full, completed from reference TRBV30 and TRBJ1-1, reads SQTIHQWPATLVQPVGSPLSLECTVEGTSNPNLYWYRQAAGRGLQLLFYSVGIGQISSEVPQNLSASRPQDRQFILSSKKLLLSDSGFYLCAWNPAGTAEAFFGQGTRLTVV.

CDR3 region: CASSARSGNTIYF. The CDR3 DNA follows: TGTGCCAGCTCTGCTCGGTCTGGAAACACCATATATTTT. The chain employs TRBV7-9 and TRBJ1-3; D not certain. Between the trimmed V and J ends, which lost 8 bases and 1 base, there was a span of 9 bases. This CDR3 comprises 13 residues. CDR1 and CDR2 from the germline V gene are SEHNR and FQNEAQ (reference sequence).

The rearrangement links TRBV4-2 to TRBJ1-6; no clear D gene. This CDR3 region has 14 residues. V was clipped by 1 base and J by 6 bases, with 7 bases between them. Germline CDR1 is LGHNA and CDR2 is YNFKEQ. The CDR3 DNA reads TGTGCCAGCAGCCAAGGAGACGGTAATTCACCCCTCCACTTT. It codes for CASSQGDGNSPLHF.

This rearrangement joins TRBV5-6 to TRBJ2-1; 9 bases match TRBD2. Germline V gene lookup returns CDR1 SGHDT and CDR2 YYEEEE. This CDR3 has 16 residues. V shed 1 base and J 3 bases; nucleotides not matched to a gene: 5. The CDR3 DNA follows: TGTGCCAGCAGCTTGTGGTTAGCGGGAGACTACAATGAGCAGTTCTTC. Translated, it gives CASSLWLAGDYNEQFF. The variable domain in full, completed from reference TRBV5-6 and TRBJ2-1, reads DAGVTQSPTHLIKTRGQQVTLRCSPKSGHDTVSWYQQALGQGPQFIFQYYEEEERQRGNFPDRFSGHQFPNYSSELNVNALLLGDSALYLCASSLWLAGDYNEQFFGPGTRLTVL.

V and J are TRBV6-5 and TRBJ1-1, with TRBD1 matching over 7 bases. In germline, CDR1 is MNHEY, CDR2 SVGAGI. The CDR3 is 15 amino acids. The trim removed 1 base at V and 8 bases at J, leaving 10 bases unmatched. The CDR3 sequence: CASSYLNRGGLEAFF. The CDR3 bases are TGTGCCAGCAGTTACTTAAACAGGGGAGGATTAGAAGCTTTCTTT.

This chain joins TRBV6-2 or TRBV6-3 and TRBJ1-1; TRBD1 might be the D (5 bases). The germline V gene has CDR1 MNHEY and CDR2 SVGEGT. Trimming removed 6 bases from V and 6 bases from J, with 14 bases in between. The CDR3 is 13 residues long. The CDR3 reads CASSIRDVAEAFF. CDR3 in DNA: TGTGCCAGCAGCATACGGGACGTTGCTGAAGCTTTCTTT.

This chain uses TRBV2 with TRBJ1-2; D is undetermined. V lost 11 bases, J lost 2 bases, and 6 bases lay in between. The CDR3 loop spans 10 amino acids. CDR1 SNHLY and CDR2 FYNNEI come from the germline V gene. The CDR3 region is CASSNYGYTF. CDR3 nucleotides: TGTGCCTCTTCCAACTATGGCTACACCTTC.

The rearrangement links TRBV5-6 to TRBJ2-3; D is unresolved. The V gene lost 0 bases and the J gene lost 1 base, with 15 bases spanning the gap. The CDR3 covers 17 residues. Looked up from germline, CDR1 is SGHDT and CDR2 is YYEEEE. CDR3 region: CASSLVGLVHGTDTQYF. The CDR3 region has the DNA TGTGCCAGCAGCTTGGTCGGGTTAGTCCATGGCACAGATACGCAGTATTTT.

This clone has only a few counts. This rearrangement joins TRBV29-1 to TRBJ2-1; no firm D call. There are 15 residues in the CDR3. The V end was cut by 0 bases, the J end by 0 bases, with 9 bases between. CDR1 is SQVTM and CDR2 is ANQGSEA in the germline V gene. The CDR3 sequence: CSVEDLGSSYNEQFF. The CDR3 nucleotides are TGCAGCGTTGAAGATCTTGGCAGCTCCTACAATGAGCAGTTCTTC.

The chain has TRBV3-1 (or the pseudogene TRBV3-2) and TRBJ2-1, with 11 bases aligning to TRBD2. V lost 5 bases, J lost 4 bases, and 4 bases stayed unmatched. The length of the CDR3 is 15 residues. Germline CDR1 is LGHDT and CDR2 is YNNKEL (reference sequence). The CDR3, as DNA: TGTGCCAGCAGCTCCGGGACTAGCGGATACAATGAGCAGTTCTTC. This codes for CASSSGTSGYNEQFF.

This chain links TRBV4-1 with TRBJ1-5; D gene unclear. The germline gives CDR1 MGHRA, CDR2 YSYEKL. This CDR3 is 13 amino acids long. The germline V and J ends were trimmed by 4 bases and 4 bases, with 8 bases remaining between them. The CDR3 protein is CASSPSRNQPQHF. Here the CDR3 DNA reads TGCGCCAGCAGCCCTAGTCGGAATCAGCCCCAGCATTTT.

This chain uses TRBV4-1 with TRBJ2-6; D unresolved. The V gene lost 1 base and the J gene lost 0 bases, with 10 bases spanning the gap. There are 17 residues in the CDR3. The V gene's germline CDR1 is MGHRA and CDR2 YSYEKL. The CDR3 sequence: CASSQGVGRSGANVLTF. The CDR3 nucleotides read TGCGCCAGCAGCCAAGGGGTAGGGCGCTCTGGGGCCAACGTCCTGACTTTC.

The V gene is TRBV10-3, the J gene TRBJ2-1; 9 nucleotides align to TRBD2. The CDR3 covers 13 residues. Germline values: CDR1 ENHRY, CDR2 SYGVKD. Trimming took 8 bases from V and 7 from J; bases not matched to a gene: 6. Written as DNA, the CDR3 is TGTGCCATCGGCGGGGGGGCGGGGAATGAGCAGTTCTTC. Translating gives CAIGGGAGNEQFF.

This clone was observed once. The chain's CDR3 is CASSLWDRSYIQYF. For the CDR3, the DNA is TGTGCCAGCAGCTTATGGGACAGGAGTTACATTCAGTACTTC. V gene TRBV5-6 combines with J gene TRBJ2-4, with 8 bases matching TRBD1. CDR1 is SGHDT, CDR2 YYEEEE, per germline. CDR3 size: 14 residues. The ends lost 2 bases at V and 8 bases at J; junction bases unmatched: 6.

V usage is TRBV27 and J usage is TRBJ2-3, with 9 bases fitting TRBD1. Germline CDR1 reads MNHEY; CDR2 reads SMNVEV (reference sequence). The CDR3 sequence is 16 residues long. The V segment lost 5 bases and the J segment 2 bases; nucleotides outside the gene matches: 8. The CDR3 spells CASSTRTGDYTDTQYF. Written as DNA, the CDR3 is TGTGCCAGCAGTACAAGGACAGGGGACTACACAGATACGCAGTATTTT.

The gene calls are TRBV7-9 and TRBJ2-1; 8 bases line up with TRBD2. The CDR3 is 17 residues long. Germline V gene lookup returns CDR1 SEHNR and CDR2 FQNEAQ (reference sequence). After removal of 5 bases from V and 4 bases from J, the junction contained 13 bases not matched to a gene. CDR3 region: CASSPGLAGGGYNEQFF. As DNA, the CDR3 is TGTGCCAGCAGCCCAGGACTGGCGGGGGGCGGATACAATGAGCAGTTCTTC. The full variable domain, completed using reference TRBV7-9 and TRBJ2-1, is DTGVSQNPRHKITKRGQNVTFRCDPISEHNRLYWYRQTLGQGPEFLTYFQNEAQLEKSRLLSDRFSAERPKGSFSTLEIQRTEQGDSAMYLCASSPGLAGGGYNEQFFGPGTRLTVL.